This TCR beta chain was captured by sequencing in a study of neurological immune-mediated disorders. This CDR3 has 9 residues. Germline loops: CDR1 SGHAT, CDR2 FQDESV (reference sequence). TCRdb recomputed calls from the 5' RACE reads with MiXCR, one row per CDR3 protein. The sample comprises tens of thousands of distinct CDR3 sequences, 24% of which are singletons, and about 5% rests with the top ten. Time point noted: technical triplicate 2. This clonotype appeared many times. The chain carries TRBV11-1 and TRBJ1-4; D remains unclear. The clonotype was recovered from a man in his sixties with HTLV-1-associated myelopathy (HAM/TSP). The sample consisted of PBMCs. The CDR3 DNA reads TGTGACAAGCACCGCAAACTGTTTTTT. Amino acids: CDKHRKLFF.